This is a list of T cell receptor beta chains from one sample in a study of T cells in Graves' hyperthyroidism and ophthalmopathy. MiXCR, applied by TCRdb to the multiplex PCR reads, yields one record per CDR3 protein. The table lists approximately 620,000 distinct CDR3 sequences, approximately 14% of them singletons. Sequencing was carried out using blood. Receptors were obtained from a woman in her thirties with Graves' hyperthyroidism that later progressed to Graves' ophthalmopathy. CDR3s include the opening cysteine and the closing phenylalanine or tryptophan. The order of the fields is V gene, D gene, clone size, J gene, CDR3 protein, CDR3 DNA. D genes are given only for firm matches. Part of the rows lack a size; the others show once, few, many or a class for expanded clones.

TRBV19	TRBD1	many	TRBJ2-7	CASSDPGQGGDEQYF	TGTGCCAGTAGCGATCCGGGACAGGGTGGCGACGAGCAGTACTTC
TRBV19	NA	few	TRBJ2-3	CASSIGLFDTQYF	TGTGCCAGTAGTATAGGACTTTTCGATACGCAGTATTTT
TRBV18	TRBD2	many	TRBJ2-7	CASSPGLAGADEQYF	TGTGCCAGCTCACCAGGACTAGCGGGAGCTGACGAGCAGTACTTC
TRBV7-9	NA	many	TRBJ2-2	CASNLPQGAAGELFF	TGTGCCAGCAACCTCCCCCAAGGGGCTGCCGGGGAGCTGTTTTTT
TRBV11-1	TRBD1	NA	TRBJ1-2	CASSQDRGNGYTF	TGTGCCAGCAGCCAAGACAGGGGGAATGGCTACACCTTC
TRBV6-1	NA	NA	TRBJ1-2	CASYDTGNYGYTF	TGTGCCAGCTACGACACAGGAAACTATGGCTACACCTTC
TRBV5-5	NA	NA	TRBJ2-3	CASSSYRVSSTDTQYF	TGTGCCAGCAGCTCCTACAGGGTATCTAGCACAGATACGCAGTATTTT
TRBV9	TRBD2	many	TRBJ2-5	CASSVGSSGKETQYF	TGTGCCAGCAGCGTAGGGTCTAGCGGTAAAGAGACCCAGTACTTC
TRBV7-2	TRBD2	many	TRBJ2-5	CASSSAGGRGETQYF	TGTGCCAGCAGCTCAGCGGGAGGGAGGGGAGAGACCCAGTACTTC
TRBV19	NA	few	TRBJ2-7	CASSGDPYEQYF	TGTGCCAGTAGCGGAGACCCCTACGAGCAGTACTTC
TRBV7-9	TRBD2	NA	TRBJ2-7	CASSLAARENSYEQYF	TGTGCCAGCAGCTTAGCGGCGCGGGAGAACTCCTACGAGCAGTACTTC
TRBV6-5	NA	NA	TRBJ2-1	CSSSYPGAPNNEQFF	TGTTCCAGCAGTTACCCGGGGGCGCCAAACAATGAGCAGTTCTTC
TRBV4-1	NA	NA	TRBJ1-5	CASSRDSVDQPQHF	TGCGCCAGCAGCCGCGACAGTGTCGATCAGCCCCAGCATTTT
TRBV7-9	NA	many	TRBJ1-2	CASSLGGHNYGYTF	TGTGCCAGCAGCTTAGGGGGACACAACTATGGCTACACCTTC
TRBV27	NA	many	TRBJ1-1	CASSLLEGHTEAFF	TGTGCCAGCAGTTTATTAGAGGGGCACACTGAAGCTTTCTTT
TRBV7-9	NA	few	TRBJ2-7	CASSPGRIIHYEQYF	TGTGCCAGCAGCCCTGGTCGCATAATCCATTACGAGCAGTACTTC
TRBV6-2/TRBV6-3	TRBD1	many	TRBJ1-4	CASSDRGEVDEKLFF	TGTGCCAGCAGCGACAGGGGAGAGGTGGATGAAAAACTGTTTTTT
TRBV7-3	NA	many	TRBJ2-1	CASSLSGTATNEQFF	TGTGCCAGCAGCTTATCGGGGACGGCTACCAATGAGCAGTTCTTC
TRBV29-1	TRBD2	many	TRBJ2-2	CSVQGLAGTNTGELFF	TGCAGCGTCCAAGGACTAGCGGGTACCAACACCGGGGAGCTGTTTTTT
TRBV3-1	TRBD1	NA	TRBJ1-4	CASSQDLGTGGEKLFF	TGTGCCAGCAGCCAAGATCTCGGGACAGGGGGTGAAAAACTGTTTTTT
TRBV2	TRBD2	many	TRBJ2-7	CASNLLAGAYEQYF	TGTGCCAGCAATTTGCTAGCGGGAGCCTACGAGCAGTACTTC
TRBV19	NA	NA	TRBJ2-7	CASSISRDSYEQYF	TGTGCCAGTAGTATATCTCGGGACTCCTACGAGCAGTACTTC